Sequencing of this T cell receptor beta chain was carried out in a study of T cell clonality in common variable immunodeficiency. Produced via immunoSEQ multiplex PCR; TCRdb's table is partial and in-frame only. The table lists more than 35,000 clones, with no singletons. This clone was recorded at least ten times. The read terminates 3 residues ahead of where the CDR3 ends, so the germline J gene completes it. Per germline, CDR1 MNHNS and CDR2 SASEGT. The length of the CDR3 is 14 residues. The V end was cut by 3 bases, the J end by 0 bases, with 9 bases between. This receptor was identified in a person aged 18-70 years in good health. V gene TRBV6-1 combines with J gene TRBJ2-7, with D possibly matching TRBD1 (6 bases). Material: peripheral blood mononuclear cells. CDR3 region: CASSDRGISYEQYF. The covered CDR3 bases are TGTGCCAGCAGTGACAGGGGAATCTCCTACGAG.